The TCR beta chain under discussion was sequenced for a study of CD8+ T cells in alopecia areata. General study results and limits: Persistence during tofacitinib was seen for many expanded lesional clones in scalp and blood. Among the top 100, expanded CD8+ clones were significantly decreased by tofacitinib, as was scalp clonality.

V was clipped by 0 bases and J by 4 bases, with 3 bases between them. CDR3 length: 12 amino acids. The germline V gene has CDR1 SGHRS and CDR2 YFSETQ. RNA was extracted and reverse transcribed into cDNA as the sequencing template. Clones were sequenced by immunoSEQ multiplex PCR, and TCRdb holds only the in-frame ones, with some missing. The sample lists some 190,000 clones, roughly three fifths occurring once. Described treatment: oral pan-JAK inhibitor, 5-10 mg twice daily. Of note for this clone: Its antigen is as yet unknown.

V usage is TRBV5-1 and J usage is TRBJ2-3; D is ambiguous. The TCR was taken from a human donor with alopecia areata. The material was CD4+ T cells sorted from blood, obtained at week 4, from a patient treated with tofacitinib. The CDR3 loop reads CASSLASDTQYF. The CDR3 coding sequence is TGCGCCAGCAGCTTGGCCTCAGATACGCAGTATTTT. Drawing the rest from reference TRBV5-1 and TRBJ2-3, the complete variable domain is KAGVTQTPRYLIKTRGQQVTLSCSPISGHRSVSWYQQTPGQGLQFLFEYFSETQRNKGNFPGRFSGRQFSNSRSEMNVSTLELGDSALYLCASSLASDTQYFGPGTRLTVL.